A single sample gave rise to the 11 T cell receptor beta chains below, sequenced in a study of T cell changes during pregnancy in multiple sclerosis. Some clones are missing from TCRdb's copy, which holds only in-frame ones; the method was immunoSEQ multiplex PCR. The sample consists of about 86,000 clones, approximately 90% of them appearing once. The specimen was peripheral blood, collected in the first trimester of pregnancy. The receptor set was obtained from a female donor in good health, enrolled as a control in a pregnancy study.

The chain carries TRBV6-6 and TRBJ2-7, with 13 nucleotides matching TRBD2. This CDR3 is built from 15 residues. Per germline, CDR1 MNHNY and CDR2 SVGAGI (reference sequence). V trimming: 6 bases; J trimming: 3 bases; junction bases outside the gene matches: 5. In nucleotides, the CDR3 is TGTGCCAGCAGGACTAGCGGGGGGAATCTCTACGAGCAGTACTTC. This gives the protein CASRTSGGNLYEQYF.

The chain couples TRBV10-3 to TRBJ2-5; 7 bases fit TRBD2. The CDR3 runs to 14 residues. From germline, CDR1 is ENHRY and CDR2 SYGVKD. With V trimmed by 7 bases and J by 7 bases, 12 bases remained unmatched. The CDR3 sequence is CAIKSSGAAPTQYF. The CDR3 DNA reads TGTGCCATCAAATCAAGCGGGGCCGCCCCGACCCAGTACTTC.

The chain joins TRBV5-1 to TRBJ1-1, with a tentative D call TRBD1 (5 bases). V lost 2 bases to trimming and J lost 3 bases, with 20 bases between them. The V gene's germline CDR1 is SGHRS and CDR2 YFSETQ. There are 17 residues in the CDR3. CDR3 nucleotide sequence: TGCGCCAGCAGCTTTAGCTCCGGAGGGGCTCGGGACACTGAAGCTTTCTTT. Protein sequence: CASSFSSGGARDTEAFF.

A remark on this clone: The germline gene is not matched at one end of the junction; a read error may be the cause. The CDR3 DNA follows: TGTGCTAGCAGCCCCGGCGGGGATTACGAGCAGTACTTC. Protein sequence: CASSPGGDYEQYF. This sequence joins TRBV7-7 and TRBJ2-7, with D possibly being TRBD2 (6 bases). The CDR3 has 13 residues. In germline, CDR1 is SSHAT, CDR2 FNYEAQ (reference sequence).

V usage is TRBV28 and J usage is TRBJ1-1; the D gene is possibly TRBD1 (5 bases). This CDR3 is 13 amino acids long. Germline CDR1 is MDHEN and CDR2 is SYDVKM. The V gene lost 7 bases and the J gene lost 5 bases, with 14 bases spanning the gap. For the CDR3, the DNA is TGTGCCAGCACCCTGGGGGGTCGGACTGAAGCTTTCTTT. Translated: CASTLGGRTEAFF.

The rearrangement links TRBV14 to TRBJ1-4; unclear D gene. Germline values: CDR1 SGHDN, CDR2 FVKESK. The CDR3 runs to 14 residues. V was cut by 2 bases and J by 0 bases, with 4 bases left in between. Written as DNA, the CDR3 is TGTGCCAGCAGCCAAAGCCCAACTAATGAAAAACTGTTTTTT. Translated: CASSQSPTNEKLFF.

This chain connects TRBV9 to TRBJ1-1; 9 bases map to TRBD1. The CDR3 extends over 14 amino acids. Trimming cost V 3 bases and J 1 base; bases outside gene matches: 1. The V gene's germline CDR1 is SGDLS and CDR2 YYNGEE. The CDR3, as DNA: TGTGCCAGCAGCGCGGACAGGGGGAACACTGAAGCTTTCTTT. Translation gives CASSADRGNTEAFF.

This chain connects TRBV7-2 to TRBJ2-7; D is possibly TRBD2 (5 bases). V lost 2 bases and J 2 bases, leaving 13 bases between the germline ends. The length of the CDR3 is 15 residues. The germline CDR1 and CDR2 sequences are SGHTA and FQGNSA. The DNA of the CDR3 is TGTGCCAGCAGCTTAACCCTAGCCCTTCCCTACGAGCAGTACTTC. It yields the protein CASSLTLALPYEQYF.

This chain uses TRBV28 with TRBJ2-1; TRBD2 agrees at 12 bases. The CDR3 is 15 amino acids. V shed 3 bases, J shed 7 bases, and the junction held 4 bases outside the gene matches. Looked up from germline, CDR1 is MDHEN and CDR2 is SYDVKM. The CDR3 protein is CASSLTSGGRNEQFF. In nucleotides, the CDR3 is TGTGCCAGCAGTTTGACTAGCGGGGGACGAAATGAGCAGTTCTTC.

The gene calls are TRBV27 and TRBJ1-2; D might be TRBD1 (5 bases). CDR1 and CDR2 (germline): MNHEY, SMNVEV (reference sequence). This CDR3 region has 14 residues. Trimming took 1 base from V and 2 from J, leaving 8 bases between them. DNA for the CDR3: TGTGCCAGCAGTTTATTCGGGGGGAACTATGGCTACACCTTC. This codes for CASSLFGGNYGYTF.

The rearrangement joins TRBV15 to TRBJ1-4; D may be TRBD1 (5 bases). The CDR3 is 14 residues long. The ends were cut back, 1 base at V and 11 bases at J, with 14 bases in the middle. The V gene's germline CDR1 is LNHNV and CDR2 YYDKDF (reference sequence). Here the CDR3 reads CATSRGTGGLKLFF. Here the CDR3 DNA reads TGTGCCACCAGCAGAGGTACAGGTGGTTTGAAACTGTTTTTT.